This record looks at one TCR beta chain sequence and its context. The entry originates in a study of blood T cell repertoires in COVID-19. On the study more broadly: Specimens from acute and convalescent COVID-19 originated in the United States, Italy and Spain. T cells, B-cell-depleted T cells, or PBMCs provided the cDNA or gDNA that served as material.

Produced via immunoSEQ multiplex PCR; TCRdb's table is partial and in-frame only. The sample has approximately 230,000 clones; around four fifths are singletons. Losses at the gene ends were 5 bases for V and 9 bases for J; bases not matched to a gene: 9. The CDR3 contains 15 residues. The V gene's germline CDR1 is SGHTA and CDR2 FQGNSA. Study members were between about 18 and 95 years old and lived in 24 US regions. Before being deemed recovered, Cohort 3 donors had two negative PCRs, clearance, or symptom resolution. The sample consisted of PBMCs or T cells enriched from blood (not recorded which). The V gene is TRBV7-2, the J gene TRBJ2-1; 11 nucleotides agree with TRBD1. The TCR was taken from a man aged 40-55 years who had recovered from COVID-19. The chain's CDR3 is CASSTRTGGRGEQFF. The CDR3 DNA is TGTGCCAGCAGCACCCGGACAGGGGGCAGGGGTGAGCAGTTCTTC.